These T cell receptor beta chains were read from a single sample in a study of Ad26.COV2.S vaccination and SARS-CoV-2 variants. TCRdb's copy holds only in-frame clones and misses some; the assay was immunoSEQ multiplex PCR. The sample includes about 350,000 clones, approximately 86% of them seen just once. The source material was peripheral blood, sampled in a trial of Ad26.COV2.S vaccine versus placebo. These TCRs come from a person between 18 and 59 years old who received the Ad26.COV2.S COVID-19 vaccine or a placebo. CDR3s include the opening cysteine and the closing phenylalanine or tryptophan. D genes are given only for firm matches. The listing skips clone size in some rows; elsewhere it reads once, few, many or a size class.

clone size	V gene	J gene	D gene	CDR3 DNA	CDR3 protein
.	TRBV11-2	TRBJ2-5	.	TGTGCCAGCAGCACCAGGGTATTTCGAGAGACCCAGTACTTC	CASSTRVFRETQYF
.	TRBV7-2	TRBJ1-3	.	TGTGCCAGCAGCTTAGGTCTAAGCGGAAACACCATATATTTT	CASSLGLSGNTIYF
.	TRBV4-3	TRBJ2-3	.	TGCGCCAGCAGCCAAGAACTCACAGATACGCAGTATTTT	CASSQELTDTQYF
.	TRBV6-5	TRBJ2-5	TRBD2	TGTGCCAGCAGTTACCTAGCGGAAGAGACCCAGTACTTC	CASSYLAEETQYF
.	TRBV7-2	TRBJ2-1	.	TGTGCCAGCAGCCAAAGAATAGAACAGTTCTTC	CASSQRIEQFF
.	TRBV19	TRBJ2-5	.	TGTGCCAGTAGTTACTGGGGGCGGGGAGAGACCCAGTACTTC	CASSYWGRGETQYF
once	TRBV28	TRBJ1-2	TRBD1	TGTGCCAGCAGTAAATACCATTTTTCGATACAGGGGAAGAACTATGGCTACACCTTC	CASSKYHFSIQGKNYGYTF
.	TRBV28	TRBJ1-3	TRBD1	TGTGCCAGCAGTTTAGGATACAGGGGGGGAAACACCATATATTTT	CASSLGYRGGNTIYF
.	TRBV9	TRBJ2-7	TRBD1	TGTGCCAGCAGCCGGGACAGGGATGGGTACGAGCAGTACTTC	CASSRDRDGYEQYF
.	TRBV2	TRBJ1-2	.	TGTGCCAGCAGTGAAGGGGGAACAGTATGGGACTATGGCTACACCTTC	CASSEGGTVWDYGYTF
.	TRBV2	TRBJ2-2	.	TGTGCCAGCAGTGTCGGTCAGAACACCGGGGAGCTGTTTTTT	CASSVGQNTGELFF
once	TRBV7-8	TRBJ2-3	TRBD1	TGTGCCAGCAGCTTTGGACAGGGGGCAGATACGCAGTATTTT	CASSFGQGADTQYF
.	TRBV20-1	TRBJ2-2	TRBD2	TGCAGTGCTAGTCGAGGACTAGCGGGAGAAGGGGAGCTGTTTTTT	CSASRGLAGEGELFF
.	TRBV7-9	TRBJ1-2	.	TGTGCCAGCGGCGCACTGGGCGGAAACTATGGCTACACCTTC	CASGALGGNYGYTF
.	TRBV30	TRBJ2-1	TRBD2	TGTGCCTGGAGGGAACTAGCGGGTATTAATGAGCAGTTCTTC	CAWRELAGINEQFF
.	TRBV14	TRBJ2-7	.	TGTGCCAGCAGCCAAGATCTAAGTCTGCGGGAGCAGTACTTC	CASSQDLSLREQYF
few	TRBV4-3	TRBJ2-5	.	TGCGCCAGCAGCCAAGGTTTGGCCCAAGAGACCCAGTACTTC	CASSQGLAQETQYF
few	TRBV19	TRBJ2-1	.	TGTGCCAGTAGTATAGCGGGCGGGTCCTACAATGAGCAGTTCTTC	CASSIAGGSYNEQFF
.	TRBV9	TRBJ2-3	.	TGTGCCAGCAGCGTCGGACTTCTTACTAGGACAGATACGCAGTATTTT	CASSVGLLTRTDTQYF
.	TRBV7-9	TRBJ1-5	.	TGTGCCAGCAGCTCGACAGATCAGCCCCAGCATTTT	CASSSTDQPQHF
.	TRBV7-7	TRBJ2-2	.	TGTGCCAGCAGCTTGTGGGCACAAGGCACCGGGGAGCTGTTTTTT	CASSLWAQGTGELFF
once	TRBV7-2	TRBJ2-1	.	TGTGCCAGCAGCTTAAGGCAAATTAATGAGCAGTTCTTC	CASSLRQINEQFF
.	TRBV19	TRBJ2-4	.	TGTGCCAGTAGTACACAACATGGGATGGAAAACATTCAGTACTTC	CASSTQHGMENIQYF
.	TRBV2	TRBJ2-7	TRBD1	TGTGCCAGCAGGGCAGGGACAGGGGAGGGCGAGCAGTACTTC	CASRAGTGEGEQYF
.	TRBV7-3	TRBJ2-3	.	TGTGCCACCAGTGAGAGGGGCGAAGCGGGCACAGATACGCAGTATTTT	CATSERGEAGTDTQYF
.	TRBV28	TRBJ2-3	TRBD2	TGTGCCAGCAGTTCCACGGGACTAGCCTCCGCTGCTACGCAGTATTTT	CASSSTGLASAATQYF
.	TRBV25-1	TRBJ1-1	.	TGTGCCAGCAGTGAACGACAGAATGAAGCTTTCTTT	CASSERQNEAFF
.	TRBV7-2	TRBJ1-5	.	TGTGCCAGCAGCTTAGCGAACCTCCGGAGGGGAAATCAGCCCCAGCATTTT	CASSLANLRRGNQPQHF
once	TRBV10-3	TRBJ1-4	TRBD1	TGTGCCATCAGTGTGACAGGGAATGAAAAACTGTTTTTT	CAISVTGNEKLFF
.	TRBV7-2	TRBJ2-1	.	TGTGCCAGCAGAACCGCTAGGGGATCCTACAATGAGCAGTTCTTC	CASRTARGSYNEQFF
.	TRBV4-1	TRBJ1-1	.	TGCGCCAGCAGCGCCAGGGGAGGGGAGACTGAAGCTTTCTTT	CASSARGGETEAFF
.	TRBV11-2	TRBJ2-5	.	TGTGCCACAACCCACCGGAGCCAAGAGACCCAGTACTTC	CATTHRSQETQYF
.	TRBV28	TRBJ1-5	.	TGTGCCAGCAGTCTCAAGGGTCAGCCCCAGCATTTT	CASSLKGQPQHF
.	TRBV11-2	TRBJ2-1	TRBD2	TGTGCCAGCAGCCCGACTAGCGGGAGCTACAATGAGCAGTTCTTC	CASSPTSGSYNEQFF
.	TRBV6-5	TRBJ2-2	.	TGTGCCAGCAGTTTAAGCACCGGGGAGCTGTTTTTT	CASSLSTGELFF
.	TRBV24-1	TRBJ2-3	TRBD2	TGTGCCACCAGTGATTCCCAACTAGCGGGGGCGGGAGTGGATACGCAGTATTTT	CATSDSQLAGAGVDTQYF
.	TRBV24-1	TRBJ2-7	.	TGTGCCACCAGTGAGCGGCATGCAACCGACGAGCAGTACTTC	CATSERHATDEQYF
.	TRBV27	TRBJ1-1	.	TGTGCCAGCGAGCAGCCTGAAGCTTTCTTT	CASEQPEAFF
.	TRBV5-1	TRBJ1-2	.	TGCGCCAGCAGCTTGGGGGGAACAGACCGCTATGGCTACACCTTC	CASSLGGTDRYGYTF
.	TRBV7-2	TRBJ2-2	.	TGTGCCAGCAGCTTAATGGGCGGGGAGCTGTTTTTT	CASSLMGGELFF
.	TRBV6-2/TRBV6-3	TRBJ2-7	TRBD1	TGTGCCAGCAGCGGACAGGGGGCGTCCGAGCAGTACTTC	CASSGQGASEQYF
.	TRBV10-3	TRBJ1-2	.	TGTGCCATCACTCAGGGGTATCACTATGGCTACACCTTC	CAITQGYHYGYTF
.	TRBV2	TRBJ2-1	.	TGTGCCAGCAGTGAGGAGAGGAGAGCTGAGCAGTTCTTC	CASSEERRAEQFF
.	TRBV6-1	TRBJ2-4	.	TGTGCCAGCAGTGAAGTATGGACAGTGGAGTACTTC	CASSEVWTVEYF
.	TRBV30	TRBJ2-5	.	TGTGCCTGGAGTGTGCATTTGGAGACCCAGTACTTC	CAWSVHLETQYF
.	TRBV6-2/TRBV6-3	TRBJ2-5	.	TGTGCCAGCAGTTGGGGACACAACAGGGAGACCCAGTACTTC	CASSWGHNRETQYF
.	TRBV30	TRBJ2-1	.	TGTGCCTGGAAAGGTGTCAATGAGCAGTTCTTC	CAWKGVNEQFF
.	TRBV5-1	TRBJ1-1	.	TGCGCCAGCAGAGACCAGGCGTCGAACACTGAAGCTTTCTTT	CASRDQASNTEAFF
.	TRBV3-1/TRBV3-2	TRBJ2-5	.	TGTGCCAGCAGCCAAGATAGGGGCGGTGAGACCCAGTACTTC	CASSQDRGGETQYF